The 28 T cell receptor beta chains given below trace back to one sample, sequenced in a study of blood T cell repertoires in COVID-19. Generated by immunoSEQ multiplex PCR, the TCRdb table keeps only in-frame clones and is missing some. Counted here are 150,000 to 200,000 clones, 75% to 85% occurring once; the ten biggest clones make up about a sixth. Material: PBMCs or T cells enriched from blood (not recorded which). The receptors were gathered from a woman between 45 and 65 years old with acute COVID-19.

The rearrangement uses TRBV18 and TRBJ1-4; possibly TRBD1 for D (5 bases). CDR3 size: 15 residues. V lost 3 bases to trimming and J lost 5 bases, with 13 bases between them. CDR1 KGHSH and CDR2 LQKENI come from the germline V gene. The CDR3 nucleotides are TGTGCCAGCTCACCGGGGGGTAACAGAAATGAAAAACTGTTTTTT. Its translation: CASSPGGNRNEKLFF.

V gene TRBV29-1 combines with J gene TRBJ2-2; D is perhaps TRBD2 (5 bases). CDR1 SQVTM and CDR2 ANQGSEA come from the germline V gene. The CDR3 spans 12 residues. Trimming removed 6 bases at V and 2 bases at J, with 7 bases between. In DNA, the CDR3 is TGCAGCGTCGGGGTAAACACCGGGGAGCTGTTTTTT. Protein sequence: CSVGVNTGELFF.

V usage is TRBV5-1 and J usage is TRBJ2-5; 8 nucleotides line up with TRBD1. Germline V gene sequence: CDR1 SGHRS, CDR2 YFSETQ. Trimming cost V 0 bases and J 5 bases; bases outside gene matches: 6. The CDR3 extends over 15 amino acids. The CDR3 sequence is CASSLGDRGRETQYF. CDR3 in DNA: TGCGCCAGCAGCTTGGGTGACAGGGGCAGGGAGACCCAGTACTTC.

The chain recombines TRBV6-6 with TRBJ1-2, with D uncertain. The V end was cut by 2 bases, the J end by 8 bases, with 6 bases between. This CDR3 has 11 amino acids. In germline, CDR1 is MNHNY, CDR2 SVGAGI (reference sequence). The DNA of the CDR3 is TGTGCCAGCAGTTACGCCGAGGGCTACACCTTC. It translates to CASSYAEGYTF.

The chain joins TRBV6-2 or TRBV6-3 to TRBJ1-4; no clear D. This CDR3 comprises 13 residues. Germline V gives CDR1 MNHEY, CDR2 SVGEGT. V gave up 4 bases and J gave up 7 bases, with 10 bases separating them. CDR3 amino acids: CASSSYHGEKLFF. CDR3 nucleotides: TGTGCCAGCAGTTCCTACCATGGTGAAAAACTGTTTTTT.

Written as DNA, the CDR3 is TGTGCCAGCAGCTTAGGTCAAACCGGGATCTATGGCTACACCTTC. This translates into CASSLGQTGIYGYTF. The V call is TRBV7-2, the J call TRBJ1-2; D remains unclear. CDR3 length equals 15 residues. Germline CDR1 SGHTA, CDR2 FQGNSA. The V gene lost 1 base and the J gene lost 4 bases, with 13 bases spanning the gap. Full variable domain (remainder filled in from reference TRBV7-2 and TRBJ1-2): GAGVSQSPSNKVTEKGKDVELRCDPISGHTALYWYRQSLGQGLEFLIYFQGNSAPDKSGLPSDRFSAERTGGSVSTLTIQRTQQEDSAVYLCASSLGQTGIYGYTFGSGTRLTVV.

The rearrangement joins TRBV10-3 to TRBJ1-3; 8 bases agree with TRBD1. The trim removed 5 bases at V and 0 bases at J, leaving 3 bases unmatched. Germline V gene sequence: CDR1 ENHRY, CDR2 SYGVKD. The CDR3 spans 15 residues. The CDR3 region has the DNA TGTGCCATCAGTCCAGGACAGGGCTCTGGAAACACCATATATTTT. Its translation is CAISPGQGSGNTIYF.

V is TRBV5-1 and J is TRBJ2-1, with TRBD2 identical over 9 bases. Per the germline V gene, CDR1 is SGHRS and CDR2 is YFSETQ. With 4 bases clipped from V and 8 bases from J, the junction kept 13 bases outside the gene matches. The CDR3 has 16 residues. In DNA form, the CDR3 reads TGCGCCAGCAGCCCACGGGGTAGCGGGGGTTTCGATGAGCAGTTCTTC. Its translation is CASSPRGSGGFDEQFF.

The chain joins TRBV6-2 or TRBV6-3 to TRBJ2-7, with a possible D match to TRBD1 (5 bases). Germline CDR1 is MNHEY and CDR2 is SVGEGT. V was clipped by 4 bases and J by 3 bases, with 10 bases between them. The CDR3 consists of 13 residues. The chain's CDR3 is CASSSTADYEQYV. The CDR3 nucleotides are TGTGCCAGCAGTTCGACAGCTGACTACGAGCAGTACGTC.

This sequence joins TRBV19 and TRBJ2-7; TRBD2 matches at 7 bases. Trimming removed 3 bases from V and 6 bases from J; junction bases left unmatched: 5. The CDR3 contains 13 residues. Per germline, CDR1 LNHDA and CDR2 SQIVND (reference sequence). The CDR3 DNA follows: TGTGCCAGTAGTATGGTAGCGGGCACCGAGCAGTACGTC. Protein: CASSMVAGTEQYV.

CDR3 protein: CSVELGERGYTF. The CDR3 DNA follows: TGCAGCGTTGAACTGGGAGAGAGGGGCTACACCTTC. The chain combines TRBV29-1 with TRBJ1-2; no clear D. Germline CDR1 is SQVTM and CDR2 is ANQGSEA. The CDR3 loop spans 12 amino acids. Trimming left V 2 bases short and J 8 bases short, with 12 bases between.

CDR3 protein: CASSSQGVQETQYF. The CDR3 DNA reads TGTGCCAGCAGTAGCCAGGGGGTCCAAGAGACCCAGTACTTC. The chain carries TRBV5-6 and TRBJ2-5; 7 positions match TRBD1. This CDR3 is built from 14 residues. Germline V gives CDR1 SGHDT, CDR2 YYEEEE. V was clipped by 5 bases and J by 1 base; unmatched bases: 5.

The CDR3 protein is CASSSLVNEQFF. The CDR3, as DNA: TGTGCCAGCTCTTCACTTGTCAATGAGCAGTTCTTC. The J gene is TRBJ2-1, the V gene TRBV18; D is ambiguous. CDR1 KGHSH and CDR2 LQKENI come from the germline V gene. Between the trimmed V and J ends, which lost 6 bases and 6 bases, there was a span of 9 bases. The CDR3 is 12 residues long.

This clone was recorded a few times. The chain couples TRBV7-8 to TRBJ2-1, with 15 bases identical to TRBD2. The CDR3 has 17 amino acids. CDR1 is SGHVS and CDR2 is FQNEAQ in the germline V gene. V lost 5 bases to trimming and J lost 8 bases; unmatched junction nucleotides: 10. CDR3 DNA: TGTGCCAGCAGCCCACCCCCGGGACTAGCGGGGGGCCATGAGCAGTTCTTC. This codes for CASSPPPGLAGGHEQFF.

Written as DNA, the CDR3 is TGTGCCAGTAGTATAAAAGGGGTGAACACTGAAGCTTTCTTT. As protein: CASSIKGVNTEAFF. The chain combines TRBV19 with TRBJ1-1; tentatively, D is TRBD1 (5 bases). This CDR3 comprises 14 residues. Looked up from germline, CDR1 is LNHDA and CDR2 is SQIVND (reference sequence). Trimming removed 2 bases at V and 0 bases at J, with 7 bases between.

CDR3 residues: CASSLVGLAGVHIQYF. The CDR3 bases are TGTGCCAGCAGCTTAGTTGGACTAGCGGGGGTCCACATTCAGTACTTC. This rearrangement joins TRBV7-8 to TRBJ2-4; 13 nucleotides line up with TRBD2. V gave up 1 base and J gave up 8 bases; unmatched junction bases: 5. This CDR3 is built from 16 residues. Germline V gives CDR1 SGHVS, CDR2 FQNEAQ.

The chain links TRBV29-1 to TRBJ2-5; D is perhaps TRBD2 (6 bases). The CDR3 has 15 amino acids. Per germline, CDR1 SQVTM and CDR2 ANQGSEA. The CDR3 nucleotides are TGCAGTTCGACGGGAGCCGACTTCCCCCAAGAGACCCAGTACTTC. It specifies CSSTGADFPQETQYF.

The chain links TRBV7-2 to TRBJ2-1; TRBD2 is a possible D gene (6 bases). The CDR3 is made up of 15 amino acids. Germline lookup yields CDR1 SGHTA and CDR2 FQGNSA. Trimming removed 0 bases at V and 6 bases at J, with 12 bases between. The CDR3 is CASSLAAGPFNEQFF. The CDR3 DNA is TGTGCCAGCAGCTTAGCGGCGGGGCCCTTCAATGAGCAGTTCTTC.

CDR3 coding DNA: TGCAGCGTTGGGTTGTCTGCCGGGAGTCGCTCCTACAATGAGCAGTTCTTC. Its protein is CSVGLSAGSRSYNEQFF. This rearrangement joins TRBV29-1 to TRBJ2-1, with D possibly being TRBD2 (6 bases). Per germline, CDR1 SQVTM and CDR2 ANQGSEA. Deletions cut 4 bases from V and 0 bases from J, with 19 bases between. The CDR3 consists of 17 residues.

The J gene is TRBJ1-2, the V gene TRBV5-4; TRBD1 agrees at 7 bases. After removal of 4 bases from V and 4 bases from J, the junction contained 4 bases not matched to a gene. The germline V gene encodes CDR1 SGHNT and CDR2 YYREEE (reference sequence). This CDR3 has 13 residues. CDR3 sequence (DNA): TGTGCCAGCAGCACAGGGGTGGGCTATGGCTACACCTTC. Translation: CASSTGVGYGYTF.

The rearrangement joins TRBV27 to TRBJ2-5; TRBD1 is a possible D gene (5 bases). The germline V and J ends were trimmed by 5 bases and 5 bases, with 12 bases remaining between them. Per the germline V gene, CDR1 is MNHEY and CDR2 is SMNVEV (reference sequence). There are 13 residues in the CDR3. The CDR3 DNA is TGTGCCAGCAGTCCCTCAGGGTCGGAGACCCAGTACTTC. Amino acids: CASSPSGSETQYF.

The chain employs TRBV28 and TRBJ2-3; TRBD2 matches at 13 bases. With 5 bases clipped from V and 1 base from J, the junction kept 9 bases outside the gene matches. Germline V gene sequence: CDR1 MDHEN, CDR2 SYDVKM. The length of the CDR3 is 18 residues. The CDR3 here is CASSRGLAGVGGTDTQYF. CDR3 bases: TGTGCCAGCAGTCGTGGACTAGCGGGGGTGGGAGGCACAGATACGCAGTATTTT.

The CDR3 bases are TGTGCCAGCAGACGGACAGGGGATTATGGCTACACCTTC. Translating gives CASRRTGDYGYTF. The rearrangement links TRBV5-4 to TRBJ1-2; 9 bases align to TRBD1. Germline CDR1 reads SGHNT; CDR2 reads YYREEE (reference sequence). J gave up 5 bases and V 5 bases, and 4 bases lay outside the gene matches. The CDR3 covers 13 residues. The whole variable domain, remainder taken from reference TRBV5-4 and TRBJ1-2, is ETGVTQSPTHLIKTRGQQVTLRCSSQSGHNTVSWYQQALGQGPQFIFQYYREEENGRGNFPPRFSGLQFPNYSSELNVNALELDDSALYLCASRRTGDYGYTFGSGTRLTVV.

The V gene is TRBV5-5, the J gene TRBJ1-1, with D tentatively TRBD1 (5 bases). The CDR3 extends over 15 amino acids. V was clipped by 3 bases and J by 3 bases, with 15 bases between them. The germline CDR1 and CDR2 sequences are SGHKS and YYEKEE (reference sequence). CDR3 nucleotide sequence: TGTGCCAGCAGCTGGGGCGGGGGGACCTACACTGAAGCTTTCTTT. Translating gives CASSWGGGTYTEAFF.

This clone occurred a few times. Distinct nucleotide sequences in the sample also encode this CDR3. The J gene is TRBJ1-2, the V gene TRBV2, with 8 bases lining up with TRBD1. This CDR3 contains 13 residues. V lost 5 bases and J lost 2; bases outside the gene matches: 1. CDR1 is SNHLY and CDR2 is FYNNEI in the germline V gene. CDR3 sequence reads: CASSRQGNYGYTF. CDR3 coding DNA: TGTGCCAGCAGTAGACAGGGGAACTATGGCTACACCTTC.

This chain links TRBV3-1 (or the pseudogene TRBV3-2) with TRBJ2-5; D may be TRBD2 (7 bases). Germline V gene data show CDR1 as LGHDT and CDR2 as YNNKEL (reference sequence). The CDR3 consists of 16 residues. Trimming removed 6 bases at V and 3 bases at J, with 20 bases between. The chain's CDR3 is CASSPRGAGQKETQYF. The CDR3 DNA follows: TGTGCCAGCAGTCCTCGGGGGGCCGGTCAAAAAGAGACCCAGTACTTC.

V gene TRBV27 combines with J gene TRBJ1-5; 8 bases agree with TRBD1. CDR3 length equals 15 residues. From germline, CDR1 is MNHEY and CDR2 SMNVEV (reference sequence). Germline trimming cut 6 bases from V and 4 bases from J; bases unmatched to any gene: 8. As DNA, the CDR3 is TGTGCCAGCAGACAGGACAGGGAAAGGAATCAGCCCCAGCATTTT. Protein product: CASRQDRERNQPQHF.

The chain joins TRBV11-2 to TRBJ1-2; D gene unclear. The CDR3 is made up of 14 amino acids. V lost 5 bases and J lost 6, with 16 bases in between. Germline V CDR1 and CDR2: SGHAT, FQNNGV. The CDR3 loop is CASSPQAGRHGYTF. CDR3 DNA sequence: TGTGCCAGCAGCCCCCAGGCGGGGAGACATGGCTACACCTTC.